These 8 T cell receptor beta chains were all obtained from the same sample, sequenced in a study of identical twins. One entry per CDR3 protein results from TCRdb running MiXCR on the 5' RACE reads. The data contain roughly 1.6 million distinct CDR3 sequences, roughly a third of them singletons. Material: cord blood. The receptors were sampled from a newborn girl in good health.

The chain is built from TRBV11-2 and TRBJ2-7; possible D gene TRBD1, 5 bases. The CDR3 loop spans 14 amino acids. Trimming took off 8 bases at V and 1 base at J, with 15 bases between the two ends. Per germline, CDR1 SGHAT and CDR2 FQNNGV. CDR3 protein: CASLGQGPSYEQYF. The CDR3 coding sequence is TGTGCCAGCTTGGGGCAGGGTCCTTCCTACGAGCAGTACTTC. Combining the CDR3 with reference TRBV11-2 and TRBJ2-7 gives the whole variable domain EAGVAQSPRYKIIEKRQSVAFWCNPISGHATLYWYQQILGQGPKLLIQFQNNGVVDDSQLPKDRFSAERLKGVDSTLKIQPAKLEDSAVYLCASLGQGPSYEQYFGPGTRLTVT.

This clonotype was seen only a few times. The V and J genes are TRBV14 and TRBJ1-4; 8 bases line up with TRBD1. The germline gives CDR1 SGHDN, CDR2 FVKESK. The CDR3 loop spans 15 amino acids. V gave up 2 bases and J gave up 7 bases; unmatched junction bases: 6. DNA of the CDR3: TGTGCCAGCAGCCAATGGGCAGGGGGCAGTGAAAAACTGTTTTTT. Translated, it gives CASSQWAGGSEKLFF.

This clonotype came up a few times. The chain carries TRBV2 and TRBJ1-1; D not certain. The germline V and J ends were trimmed by 7 bases and 0 bases, with 12 bases remaining between them. CDR1 and CDR2 from the germline V gene are SNHLY and FYNNEI. The CDR3 consists of 14 residues. Here the CDR3 DNA reads TGTGCCAGCAATGTAGGTCCTTTGAACACTGAAGCTTTCTTT. It yields the protein CASNVGPLNTEAFF.

The rearrangement joins TRBV6-6 to TRBJ1-1; no reliable D call. Germline lookup yields CDR1 MNHNY and CDR2 SVGAGI (reference sequence). V shed 2 bases and J shed 11 bases, with 6 bases lying between them. The CDR3 consists of 10 residues. CDR3 sequence: CASSYRGAFF. In DNA, the CDR3 is TGTGCCAGCAGTTACCGTGGCGCTTTCTTT.

This chain links TRBV6-6 with TRBJ1-1, with no clear D. Per the germline V gene, CDR1 is MNHNY and CDR2 is SVGAGI (reference sequence). This CDR3 comprises 13 residues. The ends were cut back, 7 bases at V and 1 base at J, with 10 bases in the middle. CDR3: CASIWRENTEAFF. Here the CDR3 DNA reads TGTGCCAGCATTTGGAGGGAGAACACTGAAGCTTTCTTT.

The rearrangement links TRBV7-2 to TRBJ2-3; the D gene could be TRBD1 or TRBD2 (5 bases each). Germline V CDR1 and CDR2: SGHTA, FQGNSA. This CDR3 region has 17 residues. Trimming stripped 5 bases from V and 4 bases from J, with 22 bases between. CDR3 bases: TGTGCCAGCAGCCCAACGGACTGGCAGGGCGGATCAGATACGCAGTATTTT. Encoded protein: CASSPTDWQGGSDTQYF.

The genes are TRBV28 and TRBJ1-4, with D hard to call. Per germline, CDR1 MDHEN and CDR2 SYDVKM. This CDR3 has 12 residues. V gave up 4 bases and J gave up 4 bases, with 4 bases separating them. The CDR3 region is CASSSNNEKLFF. The CDR3 nucleotides read TGTGCCAGCAGTTCAAATAATGAAAAACTGTTTTTT.

This clonotype was seen a handful of times. The chain employs TRBV20-1 and TRBJ2-7, with D possibly TRBD1 on 6 matching bases. Germline V lookup: CDR1 DFQATT, CDR2 SNEGSKA (reference sequence). Deletions cut 5 bases from V and 2 bases from J, with 19 bases between. The CDR3 runs to 15 residues. The CDR3 spells CSAGPYRDGPYEQYF. CDR3 DNA sequence: TGCAGTGCTGGGCCCTACAGGGACGGGCCCTACGAGCAGTACTTC.